These 7 T cell receptor beta chains came from one sample sequenced in a study of blood T cells in healthy people across ages (dated by TCRdb to between 2015 and 2016). The library was built by means of 5' RACE. TCRdb names Illumina HiSeq 2500 as the instrument used. A second about 7 to 12 cycle PCR used a sample-barcoded 5' primer and a J-beta primer mix. TCRdb applied fastp at Q25 and MiXCR to the public reads, then kept only in-frame beta chains. For every CDR3 protein sequence, its rows merge into one entry that carries the most common genes and DNA. The sample yields 550,000 to 750,000 distinct CDR3 sequences; around 21% were counted once. Together, the top ten hold roughly 3.6% of the sample. Sequenced: blood. Receptors originate from a man in his 70s in good health.

This clonotype has just a few counts. The chain carries TRBV5-1 and TRBJ2-5; tentative D call: TRBD1 (5 bases). The DNA matches TRBJ2-7 better at its end, which makes the J call doubtful. Germline assignment: CDR1 SGHRS and CDR2 YFSETQ. CDR3 length: 16 amino acids. The CDR3 region is CASSFDGARTGYEQYF. CDR3 DNA sequence: TGCGCCAGCAGCTTTGATGGGGCGCGGACCGGATACGAGCAGTACTTC.

This clonotype occurred a few times. The V and J genes are TRBV7-2 and TRBJ2-2; either TRBD1 or TRBD2 may supply D (5 bases each). The germline V gene encodes CDR1 SGHTA and CDR2 FQGNSA. Between the trimmed V and J ends, which lost 2 bases and 2 bases, there was a span of 12 bases. This CDR3 has 16 residues. CDR3 residues: CASSLRGGGNTGELFF. CDR3 DNA: TGTGCCAGCAGCTTAAGGGGCGGAGGAAACACCGGGGAGCTGTTTTTT.

To note about this clonotype: This may be a read error: a much more frequent sequence differs by one nucleotide. The rearrangement links TRBV2 to TRBJ2-7; a weak D match, TRBD1 (6 bases). Germline-derived CDR1 and CDR2 are SNHLY and FYNNEI. The CDR3 sequence is 12 residues long. The CDR3, as DNA: TGTGCCAACAGTCGACAGGATTACGAGCAGTACTTC. This codes for CANSRQDYEQYF.

This clonotype was detected many times. The chain carries TRBV3-1 and TRBJ2-5, with 14 bases lining up with TRBD2. This CDR3 contains 16 residues. Germline CDR1 and CDR2: LGHDT and YNNKEL (reference sequence). Losses at the gene ends were 3 bases for V and 5 bases for J; bases not matched to a gene: 5. DNA of the CDR3: TGTGCCAGCAGCCATGGGACTAGCGGGAGCATGGAGACCCAGTACTTC. Translation: CASSHGTSGSMETQYF.

This clonotype was seen a handful of times. The chain joins TRBV6-1 to TRBJ2-4; D gene unclear. V was trimmed by 1 base and J by 6 bases, leaving 13 bases between them. The CDR3 is 15 amino acids. The germline V gene has CDR1 MNHNS and CDR2 SASEGT. In nucleotides, the CDR3 is TGTGCCAGCAGTGAAGTGGCCGTCTCGGGAAACATTCAGTACTTC. Its translation is CASSEVAVSGNIQYF.

The chain joins TRBV28 to TRBJ2-5; TRBD2 matches at 8 bases. The better agreement between TRBJ2-1 and the DNA end casts doubt on the J call. Germline V gene data show CDR1 as MDHEN and CDR2 as SYDVKM. This CDR3 has 13 amino acids. The CDR3 loop is CASRWTSNNEQFF. The CDR3 coding sequence is TGTGCCAGCAGATGGACTAGCAACAATGAGCAGTTCTTC.

V is TRBV20-1 and J is TRBJ2-3; the D gene is possibly TRBD1 (6 bases). The germline V gene has CDR1 DFQATT and CDR2 SNEGSKA (reference sequence). This CDR3 has 14 amino acids. V was trimmed by 2 bases and J by 0 bases, leaving 9 bases between them. CDR3 residues: CSARQGQSTDTQYF. CDR3 in DNA: TGCAGTGCTAGACAGGGGCAGAGCACAGATACGCAGTATTTT.